This T cell receptor beta chain was sequenced in a study of blood T cell repertoires in COVID-19. Study in general: Donors in the United States, Italy and Spain gave samples during acute or convalescent COVID-19. Sources were T cells, B-cell-depleted T cells, or PBMCs; the material itself was cDNA or gDNA.

Original processing methods: Scientists estimated how many nucleated cells there were by amplifying reference gene primers. Measured with immunoSEQ multiplex PCR; TCRdb has only the in-frame clones, and not every one. V and J calls and clone size come straight from that table; D and trimming were deduced from the DNA. The repertoire holds roughly 400,000 clones, with 88% as singletons. The CDR3 consists of 14 residues. Germline CDR1 MGHRA, CDR2 YSYEKL. The germline V and J ends were trimmed by 5 bases and 0 bases, with 9 bases remaining between them. Cohort placement rested on clinical history that participants reported themselves.

This TCR was recovered from a woman between 18 and 29 years old who had been exposed to COVID-19. Sequenced material: PBMCs or T cells enriched from blood (not recorded which). This chain connects TRBV4-1 to TRBJ2-3; D call uncertain. The CDR3 region is CASSYDGSTDTQYF. The CDR3 DNA is TGCGCCAGCAGCTACGACGGGAGCACAGATACGCAGTATTTT.